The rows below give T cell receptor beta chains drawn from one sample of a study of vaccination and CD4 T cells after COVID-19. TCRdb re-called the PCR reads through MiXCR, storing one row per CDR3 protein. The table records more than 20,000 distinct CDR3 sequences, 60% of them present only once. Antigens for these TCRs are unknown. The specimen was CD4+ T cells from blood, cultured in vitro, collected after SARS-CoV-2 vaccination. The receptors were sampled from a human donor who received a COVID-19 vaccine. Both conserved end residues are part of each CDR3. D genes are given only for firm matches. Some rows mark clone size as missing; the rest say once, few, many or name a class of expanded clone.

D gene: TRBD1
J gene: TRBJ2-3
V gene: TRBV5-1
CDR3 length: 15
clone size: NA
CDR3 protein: CASSLPTGGPDTQYF
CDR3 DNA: TGCGCCAGCAGCCTACCGACAGGGGGCCCAGATACGCAGTATTTT

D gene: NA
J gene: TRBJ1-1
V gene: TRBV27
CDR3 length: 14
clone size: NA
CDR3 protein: CASSLGRMNTEAFF
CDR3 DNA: TGTGCCAGCAGTTTAGGACGGATGAACACTGAAGCTTTCTTT

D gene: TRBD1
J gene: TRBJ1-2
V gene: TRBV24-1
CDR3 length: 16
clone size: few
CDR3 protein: CATSDPTTGGSYGYTF
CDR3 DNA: TGTGCCACCAGTGACCCCACTACAGGGGGCTCTTATGGCTACACCTTC

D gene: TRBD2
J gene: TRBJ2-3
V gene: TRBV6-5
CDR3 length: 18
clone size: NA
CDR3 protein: CASSSPHGTSGNRDTQYF
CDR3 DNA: TGTGCCAGCAGTTCCCCGCACGGGACTAGCGGGAATCGGGATACGCAGTATTTT

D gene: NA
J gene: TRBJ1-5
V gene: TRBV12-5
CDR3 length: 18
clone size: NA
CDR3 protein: CASGLSLGSQFSNQPQHF
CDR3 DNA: TGTGCTAGTGGTTTAAGTTTGGGGTCGCAGTTTAGCAATCAGCCCCAGCATTTT

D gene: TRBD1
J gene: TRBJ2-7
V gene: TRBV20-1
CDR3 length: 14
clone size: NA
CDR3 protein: CSAKAGTGFGEQYF
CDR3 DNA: TGCAGTGCGAAGGCCGGGACAGGGTTTGGAGAGCAGTACTTC

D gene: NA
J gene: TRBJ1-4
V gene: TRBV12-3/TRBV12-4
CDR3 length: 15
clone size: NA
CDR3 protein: CASSLGQGFEEKLFF
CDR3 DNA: TGTGCCAGCAGTTTAGGGCAGGGATTCGAAGAAAAACTGTTTTTT

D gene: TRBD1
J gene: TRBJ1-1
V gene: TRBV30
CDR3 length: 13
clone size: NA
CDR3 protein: CAWTRGTYTEAFF
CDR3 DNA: TGTGCCTGGACCAGGGGGACCTACACTGAAGCTTTCTTT

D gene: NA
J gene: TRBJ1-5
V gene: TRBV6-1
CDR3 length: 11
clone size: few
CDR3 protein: CASGRSQPQHF
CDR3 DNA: TGTGCCAGCGGCCGTAGTCAGCCCCAGCATTTT

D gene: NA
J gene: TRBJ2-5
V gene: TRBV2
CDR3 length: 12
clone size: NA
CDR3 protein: CASSQTEETQYF
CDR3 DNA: TGTGCCAGCAGCCAGACCGAAGAGACCCAGTACTTC

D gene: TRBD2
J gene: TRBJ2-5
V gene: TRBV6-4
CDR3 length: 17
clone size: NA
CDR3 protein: CASSDSYGGNYQETQYF
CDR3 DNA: TGTGCCAGCAGTGACTCCTACGGGGGGAACTACCAAGAGACCCAGTACTTC

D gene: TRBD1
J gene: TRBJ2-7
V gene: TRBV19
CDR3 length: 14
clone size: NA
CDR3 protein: CASSRDRESYEQYF
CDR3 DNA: TGTGCCAGTAGTAGGGACAGGGAATCCTACGAGCAGTACTTC

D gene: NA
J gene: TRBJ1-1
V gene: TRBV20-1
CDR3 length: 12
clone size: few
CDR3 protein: CSAREGTPEAFF
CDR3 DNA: TGCAGTGCTAGAGAGGGGACGCCTGAAGCTTTCTTT

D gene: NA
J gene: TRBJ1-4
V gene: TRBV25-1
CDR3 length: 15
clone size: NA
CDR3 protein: CASSETQTPPEKLFF
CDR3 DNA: TGTGCCAGCAGTGAAACGCAGACCCCTCCTGAAAAACTGTTTTTT

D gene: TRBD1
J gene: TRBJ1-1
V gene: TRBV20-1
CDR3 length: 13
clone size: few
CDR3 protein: CSATQGARGEAFF
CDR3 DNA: TGCAGTGCAACACAGGGGGCTAGGGGTGAAGCTTTCTTT

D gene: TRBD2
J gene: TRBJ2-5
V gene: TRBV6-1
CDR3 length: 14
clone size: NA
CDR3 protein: CASTVLAGAETQYF
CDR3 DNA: TGTGCCAGCACTGTACTAGCGGGGGCAGAGACCCAGTACTTC

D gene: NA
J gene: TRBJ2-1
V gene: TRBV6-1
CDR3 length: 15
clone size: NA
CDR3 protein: CASSPGWGTYNEQFF
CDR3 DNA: TGTGCCAGCAGCCCCGGATGGGGCACATACAATGAGCAGTTCTTC

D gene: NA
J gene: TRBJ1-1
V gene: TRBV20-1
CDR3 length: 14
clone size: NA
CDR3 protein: CSARDWTVDTEAFF
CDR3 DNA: TGCAGTGCTAGAGATTGGACAGTGGACACTGAAGCTTTCTTT

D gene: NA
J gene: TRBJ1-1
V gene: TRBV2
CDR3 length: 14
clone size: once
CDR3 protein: CASGVRGLNTEAFF
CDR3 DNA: TGTGCCAGCGGGGTACGGGGCCTGAACACTGAAGCTTTCTTT

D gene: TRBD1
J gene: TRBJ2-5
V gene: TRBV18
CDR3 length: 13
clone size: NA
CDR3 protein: CASDRGGKETQYF
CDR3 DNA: TGTGCCAGCGACAGGGGGGGAAAAGAGACCCAGTACTTC

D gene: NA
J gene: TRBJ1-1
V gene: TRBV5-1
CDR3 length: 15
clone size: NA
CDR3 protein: CASSLGQGMNTEAFF
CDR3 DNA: TGCGCCAGCAGCTTGGGCCAGGGTATGAACACTGAAGCTTTCTTT

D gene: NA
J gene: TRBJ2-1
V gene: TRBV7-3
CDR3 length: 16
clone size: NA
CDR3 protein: CASSFSGGADYNEQFF
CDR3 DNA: TGTGCCAGCAGCTTTTCAGGCGGGGCGGACTACAATGAGCAGTTCTTC

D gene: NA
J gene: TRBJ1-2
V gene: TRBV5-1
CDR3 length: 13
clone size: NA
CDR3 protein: CASSRETGHGYTF
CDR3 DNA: TGCGCCAGCAGCCGGGAGACAGGCCATGGCTACACCTTC

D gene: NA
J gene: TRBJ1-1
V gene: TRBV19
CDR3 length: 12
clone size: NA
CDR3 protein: CARGAENTEAFF
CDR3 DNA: TGTGCCAGAGGGGCAGAGAACACTGAAGCTTTCTTT

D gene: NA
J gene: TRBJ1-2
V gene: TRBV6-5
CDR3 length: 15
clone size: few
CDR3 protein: CASSYSIGYSYGYTF
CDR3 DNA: TGTGCCAGCAGTTACTCGATAGGGTACAGCTATGGCTACACCTTC

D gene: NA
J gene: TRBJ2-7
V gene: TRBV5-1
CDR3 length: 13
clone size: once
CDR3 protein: CASSFGHRNEQYF
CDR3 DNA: TGCGCCAGCAGCTTCGGACACCGGAACGAGCAGTACTTC

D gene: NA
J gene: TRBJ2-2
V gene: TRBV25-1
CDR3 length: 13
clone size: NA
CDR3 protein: CASSESFTGELFF
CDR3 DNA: TGTGCCAGCAGTGAATCGTTCACCGGGGAGCTGTTTTTT

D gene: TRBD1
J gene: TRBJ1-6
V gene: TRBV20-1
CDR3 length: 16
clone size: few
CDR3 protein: CSARDDRGPYNSPLHF
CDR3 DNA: TGCAGTGCTAGAGACGACAGGGGGCCCTATAATTCACCCCTCCACTTT

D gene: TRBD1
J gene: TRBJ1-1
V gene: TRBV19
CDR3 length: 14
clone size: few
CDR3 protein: CASREQGGNTEAFF
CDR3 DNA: TGTGCCAGTAGGGAACAGGGGGGGAACACTGAAGCTTTCTTT

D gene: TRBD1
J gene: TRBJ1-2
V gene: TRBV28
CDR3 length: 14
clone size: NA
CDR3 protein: CASSLTGGWGGYTF
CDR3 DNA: TGTGCCAGCAGTTTGACAGGGGGCTGGGGTGGCTACACCTTC

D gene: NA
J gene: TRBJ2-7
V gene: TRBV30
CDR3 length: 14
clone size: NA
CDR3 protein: CAWSGEGFPYEQYF
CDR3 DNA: TGTGCCTGGAGTGGGGAAGGGTTTCCCTACGAGCAGTACTTC

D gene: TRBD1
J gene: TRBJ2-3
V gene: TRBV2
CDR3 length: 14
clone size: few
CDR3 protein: CATRRTGFTDTQYF
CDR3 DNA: TGTGCCACCAGAAGGACAGGGTTCACAGATACGCAGTATTTT

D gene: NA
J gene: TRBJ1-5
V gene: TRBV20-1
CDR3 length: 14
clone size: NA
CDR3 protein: CSARVQGGDQPQHF
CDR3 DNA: TGCAGTGCTAGAGTACAGGGAGGGGATCAGCCCCAGCATTTT

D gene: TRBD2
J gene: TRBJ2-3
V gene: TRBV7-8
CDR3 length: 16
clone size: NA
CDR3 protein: CASSLVAGSGTDTQYF
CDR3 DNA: TGTGCCAGCAGCTTAGTAGCGGGGAGTGGCACAGATACGCAGTATTTT

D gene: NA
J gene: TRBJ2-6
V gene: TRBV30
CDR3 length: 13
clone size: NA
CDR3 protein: CAWTLTGANVLTF
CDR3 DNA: TGTGCCTGGACGTTGACTGGGGCCAACGTCCTGACTTTC

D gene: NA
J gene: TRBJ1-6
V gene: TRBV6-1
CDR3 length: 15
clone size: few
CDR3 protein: CASSEEKSYNSPLHF
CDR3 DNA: TGTGCCAGCAGTGAGGAAAAGTCCTATAATTCACCCCTCCACTTT

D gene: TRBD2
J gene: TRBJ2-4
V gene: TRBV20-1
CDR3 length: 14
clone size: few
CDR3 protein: CSASRGGDADIQYF
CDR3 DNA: TGCAGTGCTAGTCGGGGGGGCGACGCGGACATTCAGTACTTC

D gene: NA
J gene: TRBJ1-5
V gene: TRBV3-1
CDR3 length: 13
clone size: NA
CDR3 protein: CASSQGGLQPQHF
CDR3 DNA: TGTGCCAGCAGCCAAGGGGGGCTTCAGCCCCAGCATTTT

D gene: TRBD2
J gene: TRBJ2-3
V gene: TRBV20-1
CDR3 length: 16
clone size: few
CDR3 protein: CSATGQRGGRIDTQYF
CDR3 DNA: TGCAGTGCTACCGGTCAGCGGGGGGGAAGGATAGATACGCAGTATTTT

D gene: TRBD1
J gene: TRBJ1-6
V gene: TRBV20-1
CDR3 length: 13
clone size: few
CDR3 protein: CSARTGGDSPLHF
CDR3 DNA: TGCAGTGCGCGGACAGGGGGCGATTCACCCCTCCACTTT

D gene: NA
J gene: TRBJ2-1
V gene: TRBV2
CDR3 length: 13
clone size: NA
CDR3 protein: CASSGESNSEQFF
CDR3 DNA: TGTGCCAGCAGTGGTGAATCTAATAGTGAGCAGTTCTTC

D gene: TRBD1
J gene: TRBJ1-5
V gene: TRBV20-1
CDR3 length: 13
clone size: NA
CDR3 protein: CSASGQANQPQHF
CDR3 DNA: TGCAGTGCTAGTGGACAGGCCAATCAGCCCCAGCATTTT

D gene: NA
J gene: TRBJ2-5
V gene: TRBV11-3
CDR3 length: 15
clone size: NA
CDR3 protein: CASSPRTGEEETQYF
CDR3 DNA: TGTGCCAGCAGCCCCCGGACTGGAGAAGAAGAGACCCAGTACTTC

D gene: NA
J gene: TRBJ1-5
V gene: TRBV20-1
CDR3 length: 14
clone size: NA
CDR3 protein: CSAREGGSNQPQHF
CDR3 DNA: TGCAGTGCTAGAGAGGGGGGTAGCAATCAGCCCCAGCATTTT

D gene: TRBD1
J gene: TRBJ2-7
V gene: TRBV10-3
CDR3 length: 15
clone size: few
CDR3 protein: CAISDSGGENYEQYF
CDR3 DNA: TGTGCCATCAGTGATTCAGGGGGCGAGAACTACGAGCAGTACTTC

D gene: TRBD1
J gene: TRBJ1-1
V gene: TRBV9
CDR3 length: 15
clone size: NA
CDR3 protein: CASSPQGVWDTEAFF
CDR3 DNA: TGTGCCAGCAGCCCACAGGGGGTATGGGACACTGAAGCTTTCTTT

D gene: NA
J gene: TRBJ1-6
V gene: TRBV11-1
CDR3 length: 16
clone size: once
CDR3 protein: CASSLAGVSYNSPLHF
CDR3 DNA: TGTGCCAGCAGCTTGGCCGGCGTCTCCTATAATTCACCCCTCCACTTT

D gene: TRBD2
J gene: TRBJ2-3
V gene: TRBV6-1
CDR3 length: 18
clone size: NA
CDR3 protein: CASIPLRRASGGTDTQYF
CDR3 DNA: TGTGCCAGCATACCCCTACGGAGGGCTAGCGGGGGCACAGATACGCAGTATTTT

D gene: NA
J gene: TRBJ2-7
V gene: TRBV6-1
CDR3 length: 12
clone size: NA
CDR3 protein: CASMRLASEQYF
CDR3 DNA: TGTGCCAGCATGCGGCTAGCGTCCGAGCAGTACTTC

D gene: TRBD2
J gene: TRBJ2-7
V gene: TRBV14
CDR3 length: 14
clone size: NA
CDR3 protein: CASSQAGGAYEQYF
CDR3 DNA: TGTGCCAGCAGCCAAGCCGGGGGGGCCTACGAGCAGTACTTC

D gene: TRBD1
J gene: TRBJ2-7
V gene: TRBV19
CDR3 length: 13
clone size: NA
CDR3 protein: CASSSDRGYEQYF
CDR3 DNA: TGTGCCAGTAGTTCGGACAGGGGCTACGAGCAGTACTTC

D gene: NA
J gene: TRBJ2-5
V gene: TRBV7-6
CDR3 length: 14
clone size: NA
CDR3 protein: CASSLGGGRETQYF
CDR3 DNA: TGTGCCAGCAGCTTAGGAGGGGGTAGGGAGACCCAGTACTTC

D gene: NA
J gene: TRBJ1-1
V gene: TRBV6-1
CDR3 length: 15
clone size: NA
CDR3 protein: CASSKKQGPNTEAFF
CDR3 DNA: TGTGCCAGCAGTAAAAAACAGGGACCGAACACTGAAGCTTTCTTT

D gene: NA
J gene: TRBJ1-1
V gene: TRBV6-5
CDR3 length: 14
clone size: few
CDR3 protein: CASSYSKGSTEAFF
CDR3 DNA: TGTGCCAGCAGTTACTCTAAGGGTTCCACTGAAGCTTTCTTT

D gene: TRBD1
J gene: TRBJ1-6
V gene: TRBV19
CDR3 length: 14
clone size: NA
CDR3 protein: CASRWDRGVSPLHF
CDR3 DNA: TGTGCCAGTAGATGGGACAGGGGAGTTTCACCCCTCCACTTT

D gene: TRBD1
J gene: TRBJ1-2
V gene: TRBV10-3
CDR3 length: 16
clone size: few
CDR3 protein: CAISIGTGLANYGYTF
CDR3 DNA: TGTGCCATCAGTATCGGGACAGGCTTAGCTAACTATGGCTACACCTTC

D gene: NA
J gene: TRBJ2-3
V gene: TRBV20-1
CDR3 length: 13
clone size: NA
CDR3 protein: CSAQHAQTDTQYF
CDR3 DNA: TGCAGTGCTCAACACGCGCAAACAGATACGCAGTATTTT

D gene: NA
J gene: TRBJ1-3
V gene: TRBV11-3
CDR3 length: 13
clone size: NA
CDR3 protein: CASRQLSGNTIYF
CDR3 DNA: TGTGCCAGCCGACAGCTCTCTGGAAACACCATATATTTT

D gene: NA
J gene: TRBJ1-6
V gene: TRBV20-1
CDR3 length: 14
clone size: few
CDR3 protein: CSASGRSYNSPLHF
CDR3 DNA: TGCAGTGCTAGTGGACGCTCCTATAATTCACCCCTCCACTTT

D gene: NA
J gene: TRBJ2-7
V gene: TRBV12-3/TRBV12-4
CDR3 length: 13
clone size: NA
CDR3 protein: CASSFGSTYEQYF
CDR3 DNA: TGTGCCAGCAGTTTCGGCAGTACCTACGAGCAGTACTTC